A single sample is the source of the 4 T cell receptor beta chains below, sequenced in a study of blood T cell repertoires in COVID-19. The method was immunoSEQ multiplex PCR; TCRdb's version includes in-frame clones alone and lacks a portion of them. The repertoire holds about 250,000 clones, with 80% to 90% as singletons. The sample taken for sequencing was peripheral blood. These TCRs come from a man in his forties or fifties with acute or convalescent COVID-19.

This clone occurred once. This chain uses TRBV24-1 with TRBJ1-2; D uncertain. Per germline, CDR1 KGHDR and CDR2 SFDVKD. The CDR3 contains 13 residues. Trimming left V 3 bases short and J 2 bases short, with 6 bases between. The CDR3 loop is CATSDGGNYGYTF. The CDR3 DNA is TGTGCCACCAGTGATGGAGGGAACTATGGCTACACCTTC.

The count of this clone is one. The rearrangement joins TRBV11-3 to TRBJ2-3, with D perhaps matching TRBD1 (6 bases). The germline CDR1 and CDR2 sequences are SGHNT and YENEEA. Deletions cut 5 bases from V and 0 bases from J, with 9 bases between. This CDR3 contains 14 residues. The CDR3 protein is CASSQTGSTDTQYF. The CDR3 DNA sequence: TGTGCCAGCAGCCAAACAGGGAGCACAGATACGCAGTATTTT.

The chain links TRBV5-8 to TRBJ1-3; D unclear. The CDR3 contains 14 residues. The ends were cut back, 4 bases at V and 0 bases at J, with 8 bases in the middle. The germline V gene encodes CDR1 SGHTS and CDR2 YDEGEE. The CDR3 nucleotides read TGTGCCAGCAGCCCTACAGTCTCTGGAAACACCATATATTTT. Translated: CASSPTVSGNTIYF.

This clone appeared a single time. The rearrangement joins TRBV18 to TRBJ1-4; the D gene is possibly TRBD1 (5 bases). Per the germline V gene, CDR1 is KGHSH and CDR2 is LQKENI. V lost 2 bases, J lost 0 bases, and 13 bases lay in between. This CDR3 is built from 17 residues. For the CDR3, the DNA is TGTGCCAGCTCACCAGGCGGGGGGTATGCAACTAATGAAAAACTGTTTTTT. Amino acid sequence: CASSPGGGYATNEKLFF. Together with reference TRBV18 and TRBJ1-4, the CDR3 gives the full variable domain: NAGVMQNPRHLVRRRGQEARLRCSPMKGHSHVYWYRQLPEEGLKFMVYLQKENIIDESGMPKERFSAEFPKEGPSILRIQQVVRGDSAAYFCASSPGGGYATNEKLFFGSGTQLSVL.